This T cell receptor (beta chain) originates from a study of prognosis after radiotherapy for stage I lung cancer. Study-level background: The study recorded squamous cell carcinoma in roughly 7 patients and adenocarcinoma in 11 to 12.

On this clonotype itself: Its target is not known. A far bigger clonotype differs at one base, so this is likely a read error.

Trimming left V 2 bases short and J 1 base short, with 17 bases between. Germline V CDR1 and CDR2: MNHEY, SVGAGI. This CDR3 contains 18 residues. Using two-round multiplex PCR, the authors amplified TCR beta CDR3 from genomic DNA. First-round PCR amplification was performed with primers specific to each TRBV and TRBJ gene. TCRdb analysed the multiplex PCR reads with MiXCR anew, one entry per CDR3 protein. Seen here are 30,000 to 40,000 distinct CDR3 sequences, nearly 35% observed once, and the top ten hold roughly 15%. Overall study findings and caveats: Tumor-specific reactivity of the expanded TCR clones remained undetermined. With medians of approximately 10,000 versus 7,000, unique TCR clone counts fell after stereotactic body radiation therapy.

The receptor's source is a donor over 45 with non-small cell lung cancer. This rearrangement joins TRBV6-5 to TRBJ2-2, with a possible D match to TRBD1 (6 bases). The source material was PBMCs, sampled before or after stereotactic body radiation therapy (not recorded which). Written as DNA, the CDR3 is TGTGCCAGCAGTTACATAGGTATCTTACAGGGGAACACCGGGGAGCTGTTTTTT. Its translation is CASSYIGILQGNTGELFF.